The 20 T cell receptor beta chains below were found in one sample sequenced in a study of cytotoxic CD8 clonotypes in ibrutinib-treated CLL. Clones were read by immunoSEQ multiplex PCR, and TCRdb kept only the in-frame ones, dropping some. The sample lists hundreds of thousands of clones, 70% occurring once. The input for sequencing was PBMCs, taken after 24 months of ibrutinib treatment. Source of these receptors: a human donor with chronic lymphocytic leukemia.

The CDR3 spells CASSRGGTEAFF. CDR3 nucleotide sequence: TGTGCCAGCAGCCGGGGGGGGACTGAAGCTTTCTTT. The chain employs TRBV6-5 and TRBJ1-1; D perhaps matches TRBD1 (5 bases). V dropped 6 bases and J dropped 5 bases, with 10 bases sitting between them. Germline CDR1 is MNHEY and CDR2 is SVGAGI. The CDR3 is 12 amino acids.

This rearrangement joins TRBV6-5 to TRBJ2-7; D remains ambiguous. Germline V CDR1 and CDR2: MNHEY, SVGAGI. The length of the CDR3 is 15 residues. Trimming pared 8 bases from V and 1 base from J, leaving 18 bases between. Here the CDR3 DNA reads TGTGCCAGCGAAAAAAACTACCCGTTTTCCTACGAGCAGTACTTC. Translation gives CASEKNYPFSYEQYF.

The chain links TRBV2 to TRBJ2-5; D may be TRBD1 (6 bases). Germline loops: CDR1 SNHLY, CDR2 FYNNEI. The V and J ends lost 5 bases and 1 base respectively, with 8 bases between them. The CDR3 length is 13 residues. The chain's CDR3 is CASSQDSQETQYF. The CDR3 DNA sequence: TGTGCCAGCAGTCAGGACAGCCAAGAGACCCAGTACTTC.

This clone was found a few times. The chain joins TRBV4-2 to TRBJ2-1; TRBD2 agrees at 8 bases. This CDR3 comprises 15 residues. V lost 1 base and J lost 4; bases outside the gene matches: 3. CDR1 LGHNA and CDR2 YNFKEQ come from the germline V gene. This chain's CDR3 is CASSQVSGSYNEQFF. The DNA of the CDR3 is TGTGCCAGCAGCCAAGTGAGCGGGAGTTACAATGAGCAGTTCTTC.

This clone is a singleton in its sample. V gene TRBV6-6 combines with J gene TRBJ1-1; TRBD1 aligns across 8 bases. Germline trimming cut 7 bases from V and 3 bases from J; bases unmatched to any gene: 7. Germline V CDR1 and CDR2: MNHNY, SVGAGI (reference sequence). CDR3 length equals 14 residues. CDR3 sequence reads: CASTLTGVDTEAFF. CDR3 bases: TGTGCCAGCACCTTGACAGGGGTGGACACTGAAGCTTTCTTT.

This clone was observed a single time. This sequence joins TRBV7-3 and TRBJ1-1; 8 bases are a match to TRBD1. Unmatched junction bases numbered 6, after V lost 2 bases and J lost 1 base. This CDR3 has 16 amino acids. Per the germline V gene, CDR1 is SGHTA and CDR2 is FQGTGA. The DNA for the CDR3 is TGTGCCAGCAGCTTAGCGGGACAGGCAACGAACACTGAAGCTTTCTTT. Its translation: CASSLAGQATNTEAFF. Drawing the rest from reference TRBV7-3 and TRBJ1-1, the complete variable domain is GAGVSQTPSNKVTEKGKYVELRCDPISGHTALYWYRQSLGQGPEFLIYFQGTGAADDSGLPNDRFFAVRPEGSVSTLKIQRTERGDSAVYLCASSLAGQATNTEAFFGQGTRLTVV.

The chain's CDR3 is CASSEGRNEQFF. CDR3 sequence (DNA): TGTGCCAGCAGTGAAGGGCGGAATGAGCAGTTCTTC. This chain joins TRBV6-1 and TRBJ2-1; D is ambiguous. This CDR3 is 12 amino acids long. Deletions cut 1 base from V and 7 bases from J, with 5 bases between. In germline, CDR1 is MNHNS, CDR2 SASEGT.

This chain uses TRBV19 with TRBJ2-3; no clear D gene. The CDR3 covers 11 residues. Germline values: CDR1 LNHDA, CDR2 SQIVND (reference sequence). Trimming cost V 8 bases and J 6 bases, with 9 bases left between them. DNA for the CDR3: TGTGCCAGTCTATTGATGGATACGCAGTATTTT. The encoded protein is CASLLMDTQYF.

This clone was counted between two and nine times. This chain joins TRBV4-1 and TRBJ2-3, with 10 nucleotides matching TRBD1. The trim removed 4 bases at V and 3 bases at J, leaving 4 bases unmatched. The germline V gene has CDR1 MGHRA and CDR2 YSYEKL. This CDR3 has 15 amino acids. CDR3 in amino acids: CASSLTGGWTDTQYF. In DNA, the CDR3 is TGCGCCAGCAGCCTGACAGGGGGCTGGACAGATACGCAGTATTTT.

This rearrangement joins TRBV7-3 to TRBJ2-1, with unresolved D. CDR1 and CDR2 from the germline V gene are SGHTA and FQGTGA. The V and J ends lost 5 bases and 0 bases respectively, with 17 bases between them. The CDR3 contains 17 residues. Here the CDR3 reads CASSPRSTYLSYNEQFF. CDR3 DNA sequence: TGTGCCAGCAGCCCCCGGTCGACTTACCTCTCCTACAATGAGCAGTTCTTC.

CDR3 loop: CASGPLGLGLSDTQYF. The DNA of the CDR3 is TGCGCCAGTGGACCCCTTGGACTGGGCCTTTCGGATACGCAGTATTTT. The chain is built from TRBV10-2 and TRBJ2-3, with D perhaps matching TRBD2 (5 bases). Trimming removed 9 bases from V and 6 bases from J, with 25 bases in between. Germline V CDR1 and CDR2: WSHSY, SAAADI. The CDR3 spans 16 residues.

The table lists this clone with a few counts. In DNA form, the CDR3 reads TGTGCCAGCAGTTTATCGTTCCCAGAGACCCAGTACTTC. Protein product: CASSLSFPETQYF. This rearrangement joins TRBV27 to TRBJ2-5; D remains ambiguous. The CDR3 extends over 13 amino acids. Germline lookup yields CDR1 MNHEY and CDR2 SMNVEV (reference sequence). The ends were cut back, 0 bases at V and 4 bases at J, with 6 bases in the middle.

This clone was detected once. The rearrangement joins TRBV10-1 to TRBJ2-1, with 12 bases aligning to TRBD2. The CDR3 contains 16 residues. CDR1 is WNHNN and CDR2 is SYGVQD in the germline V gene (reference sequence). V was pared by 4 bases and J by 5 bases, with 6 bases of the junction left unmatched. CDR3 nucleotides: TGCGCCAGCAGTGGACTAGCGGGAGAATTGAACAATGAGCAGTTCTTC. It translates to CASSGLAGELNNEQFF.

The V call is TRBV28, the J call TRBJ2-1; 9 nucleotides line up with TRBD2. V was pared by 2 bases and J by 6 bases, with 11 bases of the junction left unmatched. In germline, CDR1 is MDHEN, CDR2 SYDVKM. This CDR3 has 17 residues. The CDR3 is CASSLGSGRRIGNEQFF. CDR3 DNA: TGTGCCAGCAGTTTAGGTAGCGGGAGAAGAATCGGCAATGAGCAGTTCTTC.

The chain joins TRBV27 to TRBJ1-5; the match to TRBD1 covers 7 bases. The CDR3 consists of 15 residues. Germline V gene lookup returns CDR1 MNHEY and CDR2 SMNVEV (reference sequence). After removal of 4 bases from V and 5 bases from J, the junction contained 8 bases not matched to a gene. DNA for the CDR3: TGTGCCAGCAGTTCGGGACAGCCTAATTATCAGCCCCAGCATTTT. Translation: CASSSGQPNYQPQHF.

The rearrangement uses TRBV6-5 and TRBJ1-4, with no clear D. Trimming left V 0 bases short and J 4 bases short, with 12 bases between. The CDR3 has 16 residues. Germline V CDR1 and CDR2: MNHEY, SVGAGI. Here the CDR3 reads CASSYSGYLINEKLFF. The CDR3 nucleotides read TGTGCCAGCAGTTACTCTGGCTACCTTATTAATGAAAAACTGTTTTTT.

The V gene is TRBV7-2, the J gene TRBJ1-2, with D unresolved. Germline loops: CDR1 SGHTA, CDR2 FQGNSA. CDR3 size: 14 residues. Trimming removed 1 base at V and 3 bases at J, with 9 bases between. CDR3 in amino acids: CASSLESQYYGYTF. The CDR3, as DNA: TGTGCCAGCAGCTTAGAGAGTCAGTACTATGGCTACACCTTC.

The rearrangement joins TRBV15 to TRBJ2-7; 7 nucleotides agree with TRBD2. Unmatched junction bases numbered 3, after V lost 3 bases and J lost 4 bases. Germline V lookup: CDR1 LNHNV, CDR2 YYDKDF (reference sequence). CDR3 size: 13 residues. This CDR3 reads CATSRGDYYEQYF. CDR3 in DNA: TGTGCCACCAGCAGGGGGGACTATTACGAGCAGTACTTC.

The chain employs TRBV15 and TRBJ2-1, with TRBD1 as a possible D gene (6 bases). The length of the CDR3 is 15 residues. Germline V CDR1 and CDR2: LNHNV, YYDKDF (reference sequence). The V and J ends lost 7 bases and 1 base respectively, with 14 bases between them. The DNA of the CDR3 is TGTGCCACCACTCCCAGGACAGTTTCCTACAATGAGCAGTTCTTC. It codes for CATTPRTVSYNEQFF. The full variable domain, rest sourced from reference TRBV15 and TRBJ2-1, is DAMVIQNPRYQVTQFGKPVTLSCSQTLNHNVMYWYQQKSSQAPKLLFHYYDKDFNNEADTPDNFQSRRPNTSFCFLDIRSPGLGDTAMYLCATTPRTVSYNEQFFGPGTRLTVL.

The J gene is TRBJ2-1, the V gene TRBV9, with a tentative D call TRBD2 (5 bases). Germline V lookup: CDR1 SGDLS, CDR2 YYNGEE. CDR3 length: 18 amino acids. Trimming pared 0 bases from V and 0 bases from J, leaving 16 bases between. The CDR3 coding sequence is TGTGCCAGCAGCGTAGCGGTATTGGACTCGAGCTCCTACAATGAGCAGTTCTTC. Amino acids: CASSVAVLDSSSYNEQFF.